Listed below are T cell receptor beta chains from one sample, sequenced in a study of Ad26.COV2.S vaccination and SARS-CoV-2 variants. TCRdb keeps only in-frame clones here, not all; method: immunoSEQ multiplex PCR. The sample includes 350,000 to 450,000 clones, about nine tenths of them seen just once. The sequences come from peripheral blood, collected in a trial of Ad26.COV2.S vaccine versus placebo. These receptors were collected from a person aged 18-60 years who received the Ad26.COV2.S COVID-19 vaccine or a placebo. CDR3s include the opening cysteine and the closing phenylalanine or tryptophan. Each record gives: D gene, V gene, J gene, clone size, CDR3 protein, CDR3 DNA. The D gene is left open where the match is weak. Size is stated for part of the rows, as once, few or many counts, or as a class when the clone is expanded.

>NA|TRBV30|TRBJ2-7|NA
CAWRPQGPNYEQYF
TGTGCCTGGAGGCCACAGGGACCCAACTACGAGCAGTACTTC
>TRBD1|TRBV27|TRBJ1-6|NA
CASSLLGTGNSPLHF
TGTGCCAGCAGTTTATTAGGGACAGGGAATTCACCCCTCCACTTT
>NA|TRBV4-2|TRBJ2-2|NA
CASSQEGGTNTGELFF
TGTGCCAGCAGCCAAGAAGGAGGGACGAACACCGGGGAGCTGTTTTTT
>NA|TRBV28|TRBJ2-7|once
CASSLWGSYEQYF
TGTGCCAGCAGTTTATGGGGTAGCTACGAGCAGTACTTC
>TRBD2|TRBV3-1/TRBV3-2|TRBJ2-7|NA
CASSQIPGLPGDEQYF
TGTGCCAGCAGCCAAATACCGGGACTACCAGGTGACGAGCAGTACTTC
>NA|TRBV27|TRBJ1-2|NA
CASSPPGANYGYTF
TGTGCCAGCAGTCCACCCGGAGCTAACTATGGCTACACCTTC
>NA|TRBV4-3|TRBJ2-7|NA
CASSQGTRNYEQYF
TGCGCCAGCAGCCAAGGGACTCGGAACTACGAGCAGTACTTC
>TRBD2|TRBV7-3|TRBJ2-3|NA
CASSIGLAGSTDTQYF
TGTGCCAGCAGCATCGGACTAGCGGGAAGTACAGATACGCAGTATTTT
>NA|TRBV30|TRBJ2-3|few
CAWSVVGTGGGTQYF
TGTGCCTGGAGTGTAGTGGGCACCGGGGGAGGTACGCAGTATTTT
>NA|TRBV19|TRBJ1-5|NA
CASSKWGNQPQHF
TGTGCCAGTAGTAAGTGGGGGAATCAGCCCCAGCATTTT
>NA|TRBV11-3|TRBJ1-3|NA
CASSFYGNTIYF
TGTGCCAGCAGCTTTTATGGAAACACCATATATTTT
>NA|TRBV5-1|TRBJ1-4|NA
CASSFSAGNEKLFF
TGCGCCAGCAGCTTTTCCGCGGGGAATGAAAAACTGTTTTTT
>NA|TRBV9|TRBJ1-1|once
CASSKTVSNTEAFF
TGTGCCAGCAGTAAGACGGTTTCGAACACTGAAGCTTTCTTT
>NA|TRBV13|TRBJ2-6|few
CASSLRGGANVLTF
TGTGCCAGCAGCCTCAGAGGGGGGGCCAACGTCCTGACTTTC
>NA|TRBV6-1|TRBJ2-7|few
CASSDLFSGVEQYF
TGTGCCAGCAGTGATCTGTTTTCGGGCGTCGAGCAGTACTTC
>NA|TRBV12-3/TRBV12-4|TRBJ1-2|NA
CASSPRDNYGYTF
TGTGCCAGCAGTCCGAGAGACAACTATGGCTACACCTTC
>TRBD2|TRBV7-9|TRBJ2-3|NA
CASSLGGLAGGPDTQYF
TGTGCCAGCAGCTTAGGGGGACTAGCGGGAGGGCCGGATACGCAGTATTTT
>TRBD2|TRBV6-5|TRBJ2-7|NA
CASSPQIAGTPEQYF
TGTGCCAGCAGTCCCCAGATAGCGGGAACACCCGAGCAGTACTTC
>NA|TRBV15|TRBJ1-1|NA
CATSRVGGNTEAFF
TGTGCCACCAGCAGGGTGGGCGGGAACACTGAAGCTTTCTTT
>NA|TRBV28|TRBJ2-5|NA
CASRDSGTRETQYF
TGTGCCAGCAGGGATTCCGGGACTCGAGAGACCCAGTACTTC
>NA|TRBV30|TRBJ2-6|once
CAWTGVQSLPSGANVLTF
TGTGCCTGGACGGGGGTGCAGTCCCTACCCTCTGGGGCCAACGTCCTGACTTTC
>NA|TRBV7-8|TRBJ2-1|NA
CASSFNVDYNEQFF
TGTGCCAGCAGCTTCAACGTGGACTACAATGAGCAGTTCTTC
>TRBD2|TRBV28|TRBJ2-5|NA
CASSLSLPSGQETQYF
TGTGCCAGCAGTTTAAGTCTTCCTAGCGGCCAAGAGACCCAGTACTTC
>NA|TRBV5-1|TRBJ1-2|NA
CASSLQGPNYGYTF
TGCGCCAGCAGCTTGCAGGGCCCAAACTATGGCTACACCTTC
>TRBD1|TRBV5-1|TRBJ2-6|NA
CASSPTGASTGANVLTF
TGCGCCAGCAGCCCGACAGGGGCTTCCACTGGGGCCAACGTCCTGACTTTC
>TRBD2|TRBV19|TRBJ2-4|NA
CASSTGGSKNIQYF
TGTGCCAGTAGTACGGGGGGATCCAAAAACATTCAGTACTTC